The TCR beta chain under discussion was sequenced for a study of OX40 agonist ivuxolimab in advanced cancers. In the study overall: Ivuxolimab is a fully human IgG2 antibody that activates OX40 (CD134). General study results and limits: Expansion of clones was among the lowest in partial responders at 0.1-3.0 mg/kg. The study observed clonal expansion of CD4+ and CD8+ blood T cells by week 6 at 0.1 to 3.0 mg/kg.

Germline V CDR1 and CDR2: DFQATT, SNEGSKA (reference sequence). This CDR3 spans 11 amino acids. Germline trimming cut 5 bases from V and 8 bases from J; bases unmatched to any gene: 4. Regarding this clone: Its antigen is unidentified.

If patients had autoimmune disease history or systemic immunosuppression, they were excluded. Sequencing was performed with immunoSEQ multiplex PCR; in TCRdb, only in-frame clones are kept and a portion is missing. The table has fewer than 80,000 clones, 75% to 90% seen once. The chain uses TRBV20-1 and TRBJ1-1, with TRBD1 identical over 8 bases. The TCR was taken from an adult with an advanced solid tumor such as melanoma, head and neck, liver or kidney cancer. The material was CD4+ or CD8+ T cells sorted from blood, obtained in a trial of the OX40 agonist ivuxolimab. The CDR3 reads CSAWTGPEAFF. The CDR3 nucleotides are TGCAGTGCTTGGACAGGGCCCGAAGCTTTCTTT.